This T cell receptor (beta chain) derives from a study of cytomegalovirus exposure and HLA in healthy donors. Study results and limitations: Prior analysis indicated that the majority of TCR beta V segments exhibited productivity approximately 90% or approximately 30% of the time. Only CMV serostatus was available as immune exposure information. TCR beta V- and J-gene trimming was later associated with a missense DCLRE1C variant. According to the study, roughly 180 TCR beta chains were cytomegalovirus-associated.

Vbeta (60) and Jbeta (13) primers were used in the PCR. Measured with immunoSEQ multiplex PCR; TCRdb has only the in-frame clones, and not every one. The table lists hundreds of thousands of clones, over 75% of them singletons, with approximately 1.8% in the top ten. CDR3 length: 13 residues. Germline lookup yields CDR1 SEHNR and CDR2 FQNEAQ (reference sequence). The V segment lost 2 bases and the J segment 5 bases; nucleotides outside the gene matches: 2. Note on this clone: What it binds is not known.

This receptor was obtained from a male donor in good health and CMV-seronegative. The sequencing input was PBMCs. The V call is TRBV7-9, the J call TRBJ2-5, with 7 bases that match TRBD1. CDR3 bases: TGTGCCAGCAGCTTAATACAGGGGGAGACCCAGTACTTC. It encodes CASSLIQGETQYF.